The 10 T cell receptor beta chains reported below all come from one sample, sequenced in a study of blood T cell repertoires in COVID-19. The method was immunoSEQ multiplex PCR; TCRdb's version includes in-frame clones alone and lacks a portion of them. Here the sample spans approximately 340,000 clones, approximately 90% being singletons. Sequencing was done on a sample of peripheral blood. The receptors originated from a man between 25 and 39 years old with COVID-19, enrolled during active disease.

The chain uses TRBV7-2 and TRBJ1-5; maybe TRBD1 (5 bases). Trimming left V 4 bases short and J 1 base short, with 17 bases between. CDR3 size: 17 residues. Germline V gives CDR1 SGHTA, CDR2 FQGNSA. CDR3 DNA sequence: TGTGCCAGCAGCTCCCTCGGGTGGGAGGGGAGCAATCAGCCCCAGCATTTT. It encodes CASSSLGWEGSNQPQHF. Together with reference TRBV7-2 and TRBJ1-5, the CDR3 gives the full variable domain: GAGVSQSPSNKVTEKGKDVELRCDPISGHTALYWYRQSLGQGLEFLIYFQGNSAPDKSGLPSDRFSAERTGGSVSTLTIQRTQQEDSAVYLCASSSLGWEGSNQPQHFGDGTRLSIL.

V gene TRBV4-2 combines with J gene TRBJ1-4, with 11 bases lining up with TRBD1. The germline V gene encodes CDR1 LGHNA and CDR2 YNFKEQ. This CDR3 region has 21 residues. With 0 bases clipped from V and 4 bases from J, the junction kept 16 bases outside the gene matches. The CDR3, as DNA: TGTGCCAGCAGCCAAGACGTTGGACAGGGGGCGTATTTTGGGTATAATGAAAAACTGTTTTTT. Its translation is CASSQDVGQGAYFGYNEKLFF.

This chain joins TRBV3-1 (or the pseudogene TRBV3-2) and TRBJ2-2, with TRBD2 identical over 15 bases. Trimming took 4 bases from V and 7 from J; bases not matched to a gene: 7. The CDR3 is made up of 17 amino acids. Germline assignment: CDR1 LGHDT and CDR2 YNNKEL (reference sequence). CDR3 nucleotide sequence: TGTGCCAGCAGCCTCGGACTAGCGGGAGGGCCTGGCGGGGAGCTGTTTTTT. The encoded protein is CASSLGLAGGPGGELFF.

This clone was seen more than once but under ten times. The CDR3 here is CASSREEGSEQYF. CDR3 nucleotide sequence: TGTGCCAGCTCACGGGAGGAGGGCTCCGAGCAGTACTTC. This sequence joins TRBV18 and TRBJ2-7; weak D call: TRBD2 (6 bases). The CDR3 consists of 13 residues. Trimming removed 4 bases at V and 6 bases at J, with 13 bases between. The germline V gene encodes CDR1 KGHSH and CDR2 LQKENI.

This chain joins TRBV6-5 and TRBJ2-2; perhaps TRBD1 as D (5 bases). V was shortened by 4 bases and J by 5 bases, with 17 bases between the two germline ends. The germline gives CDR1 MNHEY, CDR2 SVGAGI. This CDR3 has 16 residues. This chain's CDR3 is CASSFHGPQGTGELFF. The CDR3 DNA follows: TGTGCCAGCAGTTTCCACGGACCTCAGGGAACCGGGGAGCTGTTTTTT.

The CDR3 spells CASSWTGGPYNSPLHF. CDR3 DNA: TGTGCCAGCAGTTGGACAGGGGGACCCTATAATTCACCCCTCCACTTT. The chain links TRBV27 to TRBJ1-6; the match to TRBD1 covers 10 bases. The ends lost 4 bases at V and 2 bases at J; junction bases unmatched: 2. This CDR3 has 16 amino acids. Germline V gene data show CDR1 as MNHEY and CDR2 as SMNVEV (reference sequence).

This clone was counted only a few times. The chain uses TRBV2 and TRBJ2-7; 7 bases are shared with TRBD1. The CDR3 extends over 14 amino acids. Germline lookup yields CDR1 SNHLY and CDR2 FYNNEI. V shed 7 bases, J shed 2 bases, and the junction held 8 bases outside the gene matches. The CDR3 DNA sequence: TGTGCCAGCAATCTACAGGGGACCCCCTACGAGCAGTACTTC. Translation gives CASNLQGTPYEQYF.

This rearrangement joins TRBV9 to TRBJ2-2, with D maybe TRBD1 (6 bases). This CDR3 spans 14 amino acids. Germline CDR1 reads SGDLS; CDR2 reads YYNGEE. Trimming took off 7 bases at V and 2 bases at J, with 12 bases between the two ends. CDR3 in amino acids: CASQGTTNTGELFF. Here the CDR3 DNA reads TGTGCCAGCCAAGGGACAACTAACACCGGGGAGCTGTTTTTT.

This clone was seen once. J is TRBJ1-1 and V is TRBV6-1; D is undetermined. Germline V gives CDR1 MNHNS, CDR2 SASEGT. This CDR3 has 15 amino acids. The V gene lost 0 bases and the J gene lost 1 base, with 9 bases spanning the gap. CDR3 protein: CASSEALSRNTEAFF. The CDR3 DNA is TGTGCCAGCAGTGAAGCCCTTAGTAGGAACACTGAAGCTTTCTTT.

The chain employs TRBV30 and TRBJ1-5, with 7 bases that match TRBD1. CDR1 and CDR2 from the germline V gene are GTSNPN and SVGIG (reference sequence). V lost 0 bases, J lost 5 bases, and 7 bases stayed unmatched. There are 15 residues in the CDR3. The CDR3 nucleotides read TGTGCCTGGAGTGTATGGTCAGGGGGTGATCAGCCCCAGCATTTT. As protein: CAWSVWSGGDQPQHF.